These T cell receptor beta chains were read from a single sample in a study of blood T cell repertoires in COVID-19. Repertoires were generated with immunoSEQ multiplex PCR, while TCRdb's copy carries only in-frame clones and drops some. The data show about 220,000 clones, roughly 84% seen once. Material for sequencing was peripheral blood. The receptors stem from an elderly woman with acute or convalescent COVID-19. The conserved cysteine and the conserved F or W are not part of the CDR3 here. The order of the fields is clone size, J gene, V gene, CDR3 protein. Clone size appears in some rows only: once, few, many, or a class for an expanded clone.

>.|TRBJ2-3|TRBV7-2
ASSLGLAGGTDTQY
>.|TRBJ1-5|TRBV27
ASSGDSNQPQH
>once|TRBJ1-6|TRBV2
ASRGGQGTHNSPLH
>.|TRBJ2-1|TRBV27
ASSFQGYSYNEQF
>.|TRBJ1-3|TRBV9
ASSVEGGRNTIY
>.|TRBJ2-2|TRBV18
ASSLYGLAGAERTGELF
>.|TRBJ1-5|TRBV2
ASSESRGSGNQPQH
>.|TRBJ2-3|TRBV11-2
ASSSGTSGPGY
>.|TRBJ2-7|TRBV29-1
SVAGTSGSYEQY
>.|TRBJ1-6|TRBV19
ASSIWGTGNSPLH
>.|TRBJ1-2|TRBV6-5
ASSRRTAAIYT
>.|TRBJ2-7|TRBV19
ASSTGMGGQY
>.|TRBJ2-5|TRBV9
ASTKPERGQAQETQY
>.|TRBJ1-3|TRBV5-5
ASSTRQGARGNTIY
>.|TRBJ1-1|TRBV7-9
ASSSTGLEAEAF
>once|TRBJ2-2|TRBV30
AWSGYSGNTGELF
>few|TRBJ1-1|TRBV9
ASSVHGNTEAF
>.|TRBJ2-5|TRBV6-6
ASSSGGSETQY